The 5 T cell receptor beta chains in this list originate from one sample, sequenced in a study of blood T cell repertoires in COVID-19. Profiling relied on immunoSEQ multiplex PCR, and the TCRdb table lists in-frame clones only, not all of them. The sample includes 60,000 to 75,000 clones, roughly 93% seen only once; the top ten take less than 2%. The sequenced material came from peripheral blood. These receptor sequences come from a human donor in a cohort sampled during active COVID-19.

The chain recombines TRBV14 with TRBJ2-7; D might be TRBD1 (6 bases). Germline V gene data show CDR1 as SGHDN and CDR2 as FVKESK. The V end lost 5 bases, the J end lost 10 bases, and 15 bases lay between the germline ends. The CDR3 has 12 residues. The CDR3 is CASSLTGSRQYF. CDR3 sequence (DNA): TGTGCCAGCAGCTTGACAGGATCGCGACAGTACTTC.

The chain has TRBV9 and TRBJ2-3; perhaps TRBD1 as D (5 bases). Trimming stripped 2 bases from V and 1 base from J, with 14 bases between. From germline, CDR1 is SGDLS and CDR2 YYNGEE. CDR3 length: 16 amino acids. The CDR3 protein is CASSVERGGGTDTQYF. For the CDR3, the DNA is TGTGCCAGCAGCGTCGAAAGGGGTGGGGGCACAGATACGCAGTATTTT.

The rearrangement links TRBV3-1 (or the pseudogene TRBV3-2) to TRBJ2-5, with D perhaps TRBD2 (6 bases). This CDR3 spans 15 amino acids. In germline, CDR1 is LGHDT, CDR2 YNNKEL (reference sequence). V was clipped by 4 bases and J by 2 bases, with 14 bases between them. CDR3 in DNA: TGTGCCAGCAGCCCCGGCGGGGCAGAGCAAGAGACCCAGTACTTC. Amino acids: CASSPGGAEQETQYF.

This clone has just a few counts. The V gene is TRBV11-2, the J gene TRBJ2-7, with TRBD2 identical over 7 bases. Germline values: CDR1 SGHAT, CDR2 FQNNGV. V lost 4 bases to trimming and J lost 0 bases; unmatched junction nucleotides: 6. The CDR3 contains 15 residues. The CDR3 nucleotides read TGTGCCAGCAGCTCCCTTAAGCGGGACTCCTACGAGCAGTACTTC. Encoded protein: CASSSLKRDSYEQYF.

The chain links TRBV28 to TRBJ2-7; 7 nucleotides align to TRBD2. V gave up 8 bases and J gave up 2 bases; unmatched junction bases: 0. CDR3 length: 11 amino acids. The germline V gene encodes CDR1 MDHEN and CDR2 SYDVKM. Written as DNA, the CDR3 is TGTGCCAGCGGGACTACCTACGAGCAGTACTTC. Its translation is CASGTTYEQYF.